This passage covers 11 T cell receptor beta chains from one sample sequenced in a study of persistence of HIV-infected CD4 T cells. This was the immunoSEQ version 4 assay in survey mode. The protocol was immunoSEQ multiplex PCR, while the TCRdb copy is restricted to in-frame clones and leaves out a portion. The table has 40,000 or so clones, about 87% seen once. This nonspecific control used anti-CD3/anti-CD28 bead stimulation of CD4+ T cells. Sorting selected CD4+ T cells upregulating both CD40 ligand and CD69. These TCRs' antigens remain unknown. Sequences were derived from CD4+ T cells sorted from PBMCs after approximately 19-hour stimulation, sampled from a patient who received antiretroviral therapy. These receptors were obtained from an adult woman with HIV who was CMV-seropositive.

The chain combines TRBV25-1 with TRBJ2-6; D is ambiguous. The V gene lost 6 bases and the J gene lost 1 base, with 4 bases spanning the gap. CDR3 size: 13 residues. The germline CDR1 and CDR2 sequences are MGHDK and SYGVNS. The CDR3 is CASRSSGANVLTF. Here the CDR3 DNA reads TGTGCCAGCAGGAGTTCTGGGGCCAACGTCCTGACTTTC.

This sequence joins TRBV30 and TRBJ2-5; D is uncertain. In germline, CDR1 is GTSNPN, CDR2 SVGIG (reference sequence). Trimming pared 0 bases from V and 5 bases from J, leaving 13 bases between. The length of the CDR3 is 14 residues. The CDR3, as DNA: TGTGCCTGGAGTGTTGGGCAGATCGCGGAGACCCAGTACTTC. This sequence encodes CAWSVGQIAETQYF.

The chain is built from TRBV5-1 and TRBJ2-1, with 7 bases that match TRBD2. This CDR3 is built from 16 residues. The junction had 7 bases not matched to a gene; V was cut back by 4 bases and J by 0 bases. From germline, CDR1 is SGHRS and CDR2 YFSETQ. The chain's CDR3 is CASSPDPGGSYNEQFF. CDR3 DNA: TGCGCCAGCAGCCCGGATCCGGGGGGCTCCTACAATGAGCAGTTCTTC.

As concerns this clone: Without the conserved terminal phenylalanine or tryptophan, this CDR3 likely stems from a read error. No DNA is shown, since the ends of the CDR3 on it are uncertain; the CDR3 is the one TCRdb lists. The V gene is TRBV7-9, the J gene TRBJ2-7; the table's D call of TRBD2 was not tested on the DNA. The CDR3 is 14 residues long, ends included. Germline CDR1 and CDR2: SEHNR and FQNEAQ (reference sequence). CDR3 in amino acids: CASSLGTAGAPQGI.

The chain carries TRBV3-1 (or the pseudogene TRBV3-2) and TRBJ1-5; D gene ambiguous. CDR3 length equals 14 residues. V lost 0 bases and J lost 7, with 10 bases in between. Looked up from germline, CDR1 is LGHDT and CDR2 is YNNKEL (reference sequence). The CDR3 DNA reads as TGTGCCAGCAGCCAAGATATGACTCCGCAGCCCCAGCATTTT. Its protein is CASSQDMTPQPQHF.

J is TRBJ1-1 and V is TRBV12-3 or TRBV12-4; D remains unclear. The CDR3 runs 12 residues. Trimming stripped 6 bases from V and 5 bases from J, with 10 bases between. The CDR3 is CASRVGVTEAFF. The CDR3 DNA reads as TGTGCCAGCAGAGTTGGGGTAACTGAAGCTTTCTTT.

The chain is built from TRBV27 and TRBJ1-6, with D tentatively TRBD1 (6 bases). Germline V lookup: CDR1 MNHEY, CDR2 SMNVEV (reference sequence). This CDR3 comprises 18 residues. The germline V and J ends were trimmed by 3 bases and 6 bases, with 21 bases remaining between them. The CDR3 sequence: CASSFRGPLQELNSPLHF. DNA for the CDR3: TGTGCCAGCAGTTTCCGGGGGCCCCTACAGGAGCTTAATTCACCCCTCCACTTT.

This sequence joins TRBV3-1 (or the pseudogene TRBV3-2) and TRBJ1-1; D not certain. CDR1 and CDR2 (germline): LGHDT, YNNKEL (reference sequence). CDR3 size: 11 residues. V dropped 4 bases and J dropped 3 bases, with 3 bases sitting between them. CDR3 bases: TGTGCCAGCAGCCGTGACACTGAAGCTTTCTTT. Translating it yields CASSRDTEAFF.

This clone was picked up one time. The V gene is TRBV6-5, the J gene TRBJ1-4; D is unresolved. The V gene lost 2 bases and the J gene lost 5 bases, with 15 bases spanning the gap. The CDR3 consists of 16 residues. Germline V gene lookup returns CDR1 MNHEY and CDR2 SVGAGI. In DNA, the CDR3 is TGTGCCAGCAGTTACAGCCAGGTGACCAAAAATGAAAAACTGTTTTTT. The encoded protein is CASSYSQVTKNEKLFF.

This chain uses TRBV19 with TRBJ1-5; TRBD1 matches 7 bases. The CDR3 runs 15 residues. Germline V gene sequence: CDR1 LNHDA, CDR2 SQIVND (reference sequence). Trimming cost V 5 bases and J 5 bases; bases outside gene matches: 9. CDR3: CASSARTGADQPQHF. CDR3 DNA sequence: TGTGCCAGTAGTGCCAGGACAGGAGCGGATCAGCCCCAGCATTTT. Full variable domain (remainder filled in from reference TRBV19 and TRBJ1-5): DGGITQSPKYLFRKEGQNVTLSCEQNLNHDAMYWYRQDPGQGLRLIYYSQIVNDFQKGDIAEGYSVSREKKESFPLTVTSAQKNPTAFYLCASSARTGADQPQHFGDGTRLSIL.

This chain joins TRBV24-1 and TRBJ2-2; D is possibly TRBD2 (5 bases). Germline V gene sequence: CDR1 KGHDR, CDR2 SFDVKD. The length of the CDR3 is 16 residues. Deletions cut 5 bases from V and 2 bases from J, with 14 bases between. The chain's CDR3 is CATSGITRTNTGELFF. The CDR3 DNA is TGTGCCACCAGTGGCATCACAAGGACTAACACCGGGGAGCTGTTTTTT.